These 17 T cell receptor beta chains were all obtained from the same sample, sequenced in a study of shared clonotypes between healthy human individuals. Profiled with immunoSEQ multiplex PCR; TCRdb holds only in-frame clones, not every one. The table records some 1.1 million clones, roughly 80% of them present only once. Sequencing was carried out using memory CD4+ T cells from PBMCs. Indicated subset: CD45RA-negative fraction. The receptors here all came from a man between 18 and 35 years old in good health. Some clones in this sample may be carry-over from other donors' samples.

On this clone: This sample includes further DNA sequences coding for the same CDR3. The gene calls are TRBV5-1 and TRBJ2-2, with 7 bases aligning to TRBD1. Germline CDR1 and CDR2: SGHRS and YFSETQ. The trim removed 3 bases at V and 3 bases at J, leaving 5 bases unmatched. The CDR3 sequence is 15 residues long. The CDR3 DNA reads TGCGCCAGCAGCTCCGGGCAGGGGGACACCGGGGAGCTGTTTTTT. Translating gives CASSSGQGDTGELFF.

The chain couples TRBV5-1 to TRBJ2-7; D might be TRBD1 or TRBD2, each matching 6 bases. V lost 5 bases to trimming and J lost 0 bases, with 15 bases between them. This CDR3 spans 15 amino acids. The germline gives CDR1 SGHRS, CDR2 YFSETQ. This CDR3 reads CASRQAGQISYEQYF. In DNA form, the CDR3 reads TGCGCCAGCAGGCAGGCGGGACAAATCTCCTACGAGCAGTACTTC. Based on the CDR3 plus reference TRBV5-1 and TRBJ2-7, the full variable domain is KAGVTQTPRYLIKTRGQQVTLSCSPISGHRSVSWYQQTPGQGLQFLFEYFSETQRNKGNFPGRFSGRQFSNSRSEMNVSTLELGDSALYLCASRQAGQISYEQYFGPGTRLTVT.

This chain uses TRBV28 with TRBJ2-3; 9 bases are a match to TRBD1. This CDR3 region has 16 residues. The V and J ends lost 6 bases and 1 base, in that order; junction bases with no gene match: 8. Germline V gene data show CDR1 as MDHEN and CDR2 as SYDVKM. The CDR3 loop is CASRGDRGTRTDTQYF. The CDR3, as DNA: TGTGCCAGCAGGGGTGACAGGGGGACCCGCACAGATACGCAGTATTTT.

This clone showed up just a few times. The DNA for the CDR3 is TGTGCCAGCACCCCACAGGGGAATCAGCCCCAGCATTTT. Its translation is CASTPQGNQPQHF. The chain joins TRBV6-6 to TRBJ1-5; 7 bases are a match to TRBD1. CDR1 and CDR2 (germline): MNHNY, SVGAGI (reference sequence). V gave up 7 bases and J gave up 4 bases; unmatched junction bases: 4. The length of the CDR3 is 13 residues.

V gene TRBV28 combines with J gene TRBJ2-4; 7 nucleotides match TRBD1. Looked up from germline, CDR1 is MDHEN and CDR2 is SYDVKM. The CDR3 sequence is 14 residues long. The V segment lost 2 bases and the J segment 8 bases; nucleotides outside the gene matches: 6. The chain's CDR3 is CASSLPTGSYIQYF. Here the CDR3 DNA reads TGTGCCAGCAGTTTACCGACAGGGTCCTACATTCAGTACTTC.

This sequence joins TRBV12-5 and TRBJ1-5; TRBD1 is a possible D gene (6 bases). V lost 3 bases to trimming and J lost 4 bases, with 7 bases between them. Germline CDR1 reads LGHNT; CDR2 reads FRNRAP. This CDR3 has 13 amino acids. CDR3 protein: CASGLRGNQPQHF. CDR3 nucleotides: TGTGCTAGTGGTTTAAGGGGGAATCAGCCCCAGCATTTT.

The V and J genes are TRBV9 and TRBJ2-3, with TRBD1 matching over 7 bases. The CDR3 sequence is 17 residues long. Germline CDR1 is SGDLS and CDR2 is YYNGEE. The junction had 9 bases not matched to a gene; V was cut back by 2 bases and J by 0 bases. DNA for the CDR3: TGTGCCAGCAGCGTTACTTCCGGGACAGCGAGCACAGATACGCAGTATTTT. The encoded protein is CASSVTSGTASTDTQYF.

The chain is built from TRBV7-9 and TRBJ2-5, with D perhaps TRBD1 (6 bases). Germline V gene lookup returns CDR1 SEHNR and CDR2 FQNEAQ (reference sequence). The CDR3 runs to 14 residues. Trimming shortened V by 5 bases and J by 5 bases, and 15 bases separated the two germline ends. Written as DNA, the CDR3 is TGTGCCAGCAGCCCCCAACAGGGTGCGGAGACCCAGTACTTC. Its protein is CASSPQQGAETQYF.

On this clone: In the same sample, other DNA sequences code for this CDR3. The chain couples TRBV7-3 to TRBJ2-5; either TRBD1 or TRBD2 may supply D (5 bases each). CDR1 and CDR2 (germline): SGHTA, FQGTGA. V lost 5 bases and J lost 3, with 10 bases in between. There are 13 residues in the CDR3. The CDR3: CASSPGAEETQYF. The CDR3 bases are TGTGCCAGCAGCCCCGGGGCGGAAGAGACCCAGTACTTC.

J is TRBJ1-2 and V is TRBV30; a weak D match, TRBD1 (5 bases). CDR3 length: 12 amino acids. From germline, CDR1 is GTSNPN and CDR2 SVGIG (reference sequence). V was clipped by 0 bases and J by 13 bases, with 15 bases between them. CDR3 DNA: TGTGCCTGGAGTGTAGGGGCGTCCCCTGCCACCTTC. It codes for CAWSVGASPATF.

This clone came up a few times. The CDR3 is CASSAQQGSNTGELFF. CDR3 bases: TGTGCCAGCAGTGCCCAACAGGGTTCGAACACCGGGGAGCTGTTTTTT. This sequence joins TRBV6-1 and TRBJ2-2, with D possibly matching TRBD1 (6 bases). This CDR3 is 16 amino acids long. V shed 4 bases and J shed 0 bases, with 12 bases lying between them. The germline V gene has CDR1 MNHNS and CDR2 SASEGT.

CDR3 nucleotide sequence: TGTGCCATCAGTGAGTCGGCAGGTAATCAGCCCCAGCATTTT. It is translated as CAISESAGNQPQHF. The rearrangement joins TRBV10-3 to TRBJ1-5; D is unclear. This CDR3 comprises 14 residues. V lost 0 bases to trimming and J lost 4 bases, with 7 bases between them. CDR1 is ENHRY and CDR2 is SYGVKD in the germline V gene.

The chain carries TRBV28 and TRBJ2-5; no firm D call. Trimming took off 2 bases at V and 9 bases at J, with 10 bases between the two ends. Germline values: CDR1 MDHEN, CDR2 SYDVKM. This CDR3 has 12 residues. In DNA form, the CDR3 reads TGTGCCAGCAGTTTAGGCAGGCTGCCCCAGTACTTC. Translating gives CASSLGRLPQYF.

This clone appeared many times. The genes are TRBV15 and TRBJ1-5; D perhaps matches TRBD1 (6 bases). From germline, CDR1 is LNHNV and CDR2 YYDKDF (reference sequence). V dropped 4 bases and J dropped 3 bases, with 10 bases sitting between them. The CDR3 contains 14 residues. CDR3 in DNA: TGTGCCACCAGCACCGAGGGGGTCAATCAGCCCCAGCATTTT. Translation: CATSTEGVNQPQHF. The full variable domain, in which reference TRBV15 and TRBJ1-5 provide the parts outside the CDR3, is DAMVIQNPRYQVTQFGKPVTLSCSQTLNHNVMYWYQQKSSQAPKLLFHYYDKDFNNEADTPDNFQSRRPNTSFCFLDIRSPGLGDTAMYLCATSTEGVNQPQHFGDGTRLSIL.

The chain couples TRBV7-8 to TRBJ1-1, with TRBD1 identical over 7 bases. This CDR3 spans 15 amino acids. The trim removed 5 bases at V and 9 bases at J, leaving 15 bases unmatched. The germline V gene has CDR1 SGHVS and CDR2 FQNEAQ. CDR3 residues: CASSPGDRRLGKAFF. The CDR3 nucleotides are TGTGCCAGCAGCCCCGGGGACAGAAGGTTGGGTAAAGCTTTCTTT.

This clone occurred once. The rearrangement links TRBV6-1 to TRBJ1-2; TRBD1 matches 7 bases. V lost 4 bases to trimming and J lost 3 bases; unmatched junction nucleotides: 5. This CDR3 has 14 amino acids. Germline lookup yields CDR1 MNHNS and CDR2 SASEGT. The CDR3 reads CASSATGNHYGYTF. The CDR3 DNA is TGTGCCAGCAGTGCGACAGGGAACCACTATGGCTACACCTTC.

On this clone: Other nucleotide sequences in the sample specify the same CDR3. V and J are TRBV7-2 and TRBJ2-3; TRBD1 agrees at 7 bases. The V segment lost 1 base and the J segment 3 bases; nucleotides outside the gene matches: 1. The CDR3 runs 14 residues. The germline CDR1 and CDR2 sequences are SGHTA and FQGNSA. The CDR3 loop is CASSLVRGTDTQYF. The CDR3 DNA sequence: TGTGCCAGCAGCTTAGTCAGGGGGACAGATACGCAGTATTTT. Based on the CDR3 plus reference TRBV7-2 and TRBJ2-3, the full variable domain is GAGVSQSPSNKVTEKGKDVELRCDPISGHTALYWYRQSLGQGLEFLIYFQGNSAPDKSGLPSDRFSAERTGGSVSTLTIQRTQQEDSAVYLCASSLVRGTDTQYFGPGTRLTVL.